Listed here is a single T cell receptor (beta chain). Its specificity is not known. Germline values: CDR1 MGHRA, CDR2 YSYEKL. This CDR3 comprises 15 residues. V lost 4 bases and J 2 bases, leaving 15 bases between the germline ends. This sample stems from a study of shared clonotypes between healthy human individuals. General observations from the study: Naive subsets, compared against memory subsets, generally had larger estimated richness values.

Genomic DNA per cell subset filled all wells of several immunoSEQ plates. The data were produced by immunoSEQ multiplex PCR, yet TCRdb's version contains in-frame clones alone and is incomplete. This sample carries around 2.3 million clones, almost 96% of them seen once, and the ten largest clones take more than 0.1%. Nashville, Tennessee was home to all donors, each a Caucasian adult. This chain connects TRBV4-1 to TRBJ2-7, with D uncertain. The origin of this receptor is a man aged 18-30 years in good health. The sample taken for sequencing was naive CD4+ T cells sorted from blood. Regarding subset: CD45RA+ positively selected. The CDR3 DNA sequence: TGCGCCAGCAGCCGTTCAAGGACGAAAGCCTACGAGCAGTACTTC. Translated, it gives CASSRSRTKAYEQYF.